This T cell receptor (beta chain) emerged from a study of blood T cell repertoires in COVID-19. This CDR3 region has 13 residues. The germline V and J ends were trimmed by 6 bases and 3 bases, with 15 bases remaining between them. Germline V gene lookup returns CDR1 SQVTM and CDR2 ANQGSEA. The repertoire was sequenced with immunoSEQ multiplex PCR; TCRdb's copy has only in-frame clones and lacks some. The sample includes approximately 250,000 clones, roughly 84% of them seen just once. The sequenced material came from peripheral blood. This sequence joins TRBV29-1 and TRBJ2-7; D might be TRBD1 (6 bases). This sequence was found in a man in his forties who had recovered from COVID-19. The CDR3 bases are TGCAGCGTCACCTCCGCGGACAGCTACGAGCAGTACTTC. It is translated as CSVTSADSYEQYF.